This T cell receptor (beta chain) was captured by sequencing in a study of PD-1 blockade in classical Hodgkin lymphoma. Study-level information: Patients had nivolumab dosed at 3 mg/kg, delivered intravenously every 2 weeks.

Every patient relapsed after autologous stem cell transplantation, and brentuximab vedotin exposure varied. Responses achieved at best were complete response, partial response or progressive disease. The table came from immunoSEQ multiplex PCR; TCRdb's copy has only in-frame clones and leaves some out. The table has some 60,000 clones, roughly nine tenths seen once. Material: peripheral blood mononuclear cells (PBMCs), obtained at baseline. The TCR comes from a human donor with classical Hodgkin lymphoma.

The CDR3 bases are TGTGCAAGTCGCTTACGGGGAGCGGGCAGGGGATCCGACTCTGGAAACACCATATATTTT. Residues: CASRLRGAGRGSDSGNTIYF. The rearrangement links TRBV12-2 to TRBJ1-3. TRBV12-2 is tagged as a pseudogene. The CDR3 spans 20 residues.